The TCR beta chain described here comes from a study of human thymus T cells. Profiling relied on immunoSEQ multiplex PCR, and the TCRdb table lists in-frame clones only, not all of them. The data contain 78,000 or so clones, about 96% of them seen just once; the ten biggest clones take up 0.031%. Notes on the study in general: Among thymic and blood repertoires, usage of V and J genes appeared biased. Related research found strongly overlapping thymic repertoires in unrelated individuals.

Resections were taken during corrective heart surgery, and the thymus tissue came from these. Healthy Finnish infants undergoing corrective surgery for congenital heart defects were used as donors. With regard to this clone: Its antigen is as yet unknown.

Source material: thymus tissue. This receptor was taken from a boy under two years old with a congenital heart defect but otherwise immunologically healthy.

CDR3 residues: CASSIEDFNYGYTF. CDR3 nucleotide sequence: TGTGCCAGTAGTATAGAGGATTTTAACTATGGCTACACCTTC. The rearrangement links TRBV19 to TRBJ1-2; D call uncertain. The V and J ends lost 0 bases and 1 base respectively, with 6 bases between them. This CDR3 region has 14 residues. The germline CDR1 and CDR2 sequences are LNHDA and SQIVND (reference sequence).